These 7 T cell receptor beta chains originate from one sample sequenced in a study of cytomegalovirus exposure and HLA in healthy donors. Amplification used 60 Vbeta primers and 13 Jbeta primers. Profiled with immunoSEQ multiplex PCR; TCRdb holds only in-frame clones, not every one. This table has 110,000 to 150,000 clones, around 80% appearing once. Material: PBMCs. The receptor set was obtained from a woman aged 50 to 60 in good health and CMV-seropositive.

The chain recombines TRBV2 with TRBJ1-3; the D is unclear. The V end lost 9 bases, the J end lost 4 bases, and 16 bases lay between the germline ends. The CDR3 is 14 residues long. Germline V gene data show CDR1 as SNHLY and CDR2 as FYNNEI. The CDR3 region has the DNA TGTGCCAGTGGTCAGGATCTCTCCGGAAACACCATATATTTT. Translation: CASGQDLSGNTIYF.

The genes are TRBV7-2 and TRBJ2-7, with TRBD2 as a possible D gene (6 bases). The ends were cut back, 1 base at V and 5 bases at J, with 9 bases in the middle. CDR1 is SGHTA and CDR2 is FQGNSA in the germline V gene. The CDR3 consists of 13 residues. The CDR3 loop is CASSLETRNEQYF. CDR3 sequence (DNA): TGTGCCAGCAGCTTAGAGACTAGAAACGAGCAGTACTTC.

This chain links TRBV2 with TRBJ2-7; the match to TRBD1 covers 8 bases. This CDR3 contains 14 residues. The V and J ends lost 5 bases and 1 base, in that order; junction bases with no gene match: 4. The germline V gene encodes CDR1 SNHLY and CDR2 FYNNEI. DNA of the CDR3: TGTGCCAGCAGTTTCGGACAGGGATCCTACGAGCAGTACTTC. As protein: CASSFGQGSYEQYF. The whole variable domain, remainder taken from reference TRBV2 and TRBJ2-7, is EPEVTQTPSHQVTQMGQEVILRCVPISNHLYFYWYRQILGQKVEFLVSFYNNEISEKSEIFDDQFSVERPDGSNFTLKIRSTKLEDSAMYFCASSFGQGSYEQYFGPGTRLTVT.

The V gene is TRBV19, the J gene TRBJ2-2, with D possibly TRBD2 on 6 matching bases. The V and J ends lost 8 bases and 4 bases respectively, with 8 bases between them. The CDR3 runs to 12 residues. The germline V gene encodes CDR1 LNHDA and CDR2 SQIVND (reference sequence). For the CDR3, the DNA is TGTGCCAGTGGGGGGTTCACCGGGGAGCTGTTTTTT. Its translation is CASGGFTGELFF.

CDR3 protein: CASSLARDRGQGNTQYF. The CDR3 DNA follows: TGTGCCAGCAGCTTAGCGCGGGACAGGGGGCAGGGGAATACGCAGTATTTT. This chain joins TRBV7-8 and TRBJ2-3; TRBD1 matches 12 bases. This CDR3 contains 17 residues. The germline CDR1 and CDR2 sequences are SGHVS and FQNEAQ. J gave up 7 bases and V 0 bases, and 8 bases lay outside the gene matches.

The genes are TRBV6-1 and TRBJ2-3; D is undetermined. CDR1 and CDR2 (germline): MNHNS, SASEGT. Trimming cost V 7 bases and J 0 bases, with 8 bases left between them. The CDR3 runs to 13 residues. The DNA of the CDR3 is TGTGCCAGCATTCTCGGGAGCACAGATACGCAGTATTTT. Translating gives CASILGSTDTQYF.

The CDR3 DNA sequence: TGTGCCAGCAGGACCGAGCAGGGTAGCACTGAAGCTTTCTTT. It translates to CASRTEQGSTEAFF. The chain has TRBV2 and TRBJ1-1; a possible D gene is TRBD1 (5 bases). The CDR3 totals 14 residues. The germline CDR1 and CDR2 sequences are SNHLY and FYNNEI. V shed 6 bases and J shed 4 bases, with 15 bases lying between them.